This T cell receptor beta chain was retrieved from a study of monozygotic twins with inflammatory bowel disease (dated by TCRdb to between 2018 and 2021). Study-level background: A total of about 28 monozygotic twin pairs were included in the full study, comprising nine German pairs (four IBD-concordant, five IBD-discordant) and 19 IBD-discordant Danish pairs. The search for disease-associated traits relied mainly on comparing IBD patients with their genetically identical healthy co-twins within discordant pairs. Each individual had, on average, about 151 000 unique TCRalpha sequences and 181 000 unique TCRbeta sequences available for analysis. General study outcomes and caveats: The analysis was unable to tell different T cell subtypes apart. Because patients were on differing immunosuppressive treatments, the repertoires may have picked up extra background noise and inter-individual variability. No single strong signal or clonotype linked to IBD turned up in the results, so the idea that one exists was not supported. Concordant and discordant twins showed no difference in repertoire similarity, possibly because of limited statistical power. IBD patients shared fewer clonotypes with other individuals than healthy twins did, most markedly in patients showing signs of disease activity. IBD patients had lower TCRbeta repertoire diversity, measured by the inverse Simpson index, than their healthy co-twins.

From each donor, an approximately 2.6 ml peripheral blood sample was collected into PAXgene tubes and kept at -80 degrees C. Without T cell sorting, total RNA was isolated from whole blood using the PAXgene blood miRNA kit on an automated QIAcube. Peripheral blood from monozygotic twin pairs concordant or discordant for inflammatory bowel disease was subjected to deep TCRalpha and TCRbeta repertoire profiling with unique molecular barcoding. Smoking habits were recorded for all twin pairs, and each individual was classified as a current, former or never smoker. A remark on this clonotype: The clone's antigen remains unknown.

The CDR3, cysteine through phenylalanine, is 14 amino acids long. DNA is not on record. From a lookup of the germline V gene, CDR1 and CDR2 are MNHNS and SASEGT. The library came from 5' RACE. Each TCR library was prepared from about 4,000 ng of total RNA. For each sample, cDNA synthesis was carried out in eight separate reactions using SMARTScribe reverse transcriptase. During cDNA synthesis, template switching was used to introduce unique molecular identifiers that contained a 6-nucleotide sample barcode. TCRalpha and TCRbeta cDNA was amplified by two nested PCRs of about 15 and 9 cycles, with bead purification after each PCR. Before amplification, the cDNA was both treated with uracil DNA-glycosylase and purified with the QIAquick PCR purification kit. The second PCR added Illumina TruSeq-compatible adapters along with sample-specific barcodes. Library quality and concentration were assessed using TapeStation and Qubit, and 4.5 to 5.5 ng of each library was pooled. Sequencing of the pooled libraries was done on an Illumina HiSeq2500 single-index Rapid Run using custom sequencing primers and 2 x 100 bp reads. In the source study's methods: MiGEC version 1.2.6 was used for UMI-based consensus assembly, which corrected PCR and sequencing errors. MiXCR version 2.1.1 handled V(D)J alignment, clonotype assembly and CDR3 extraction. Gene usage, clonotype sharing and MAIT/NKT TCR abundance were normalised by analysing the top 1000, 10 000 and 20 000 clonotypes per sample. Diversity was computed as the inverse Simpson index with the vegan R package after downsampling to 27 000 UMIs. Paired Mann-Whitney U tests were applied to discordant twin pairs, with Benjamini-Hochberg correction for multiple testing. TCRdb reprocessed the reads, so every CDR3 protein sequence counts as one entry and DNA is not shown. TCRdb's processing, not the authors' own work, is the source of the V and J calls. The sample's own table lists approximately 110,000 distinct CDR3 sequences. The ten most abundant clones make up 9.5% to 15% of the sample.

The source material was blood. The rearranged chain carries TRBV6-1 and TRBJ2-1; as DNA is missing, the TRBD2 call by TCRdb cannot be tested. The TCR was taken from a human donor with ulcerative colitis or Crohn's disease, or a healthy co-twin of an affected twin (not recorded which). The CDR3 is CASKPAGEADEQFF.